The clone carrying this T cell receptor beta chain was detected a few times. The CDR3 runs 15 residues. The data are from a study of blood T cell repertoires in COVID-19. Study details: Some COVID-19 samples were acute and others convalescent; all came from the United States, Italy and Spain.

Participants, about 18 to 100 years old, spanned 25 or so US areas. Donors of Cohort 3 who recovered were those that had two negative PCRs, clearance, or symptom resolution. Assay: immunoSEQ multiplex PCR; the TCRdb copy retains only in-frame clones and omits some. The sample yields approximately 200,000 clones, about four fifths seen once. The J gene is TRBJ1-2, the V gene TRBV21-1; TRBD1 was called by the table and not checked on the DNA. TRBV21-1 is a documented pseudogene. The receptor was isolated from a woman aged 30 to 39 who had recovered from COVID-19. Source material: PBMCs or T cells enriched from blood (not recorded which). The CDR3 protein is CASRHPGTGLYGYTF. The CDR3 DNA sequence: TGTGCCAGCAGGCATCCAGGGACAGGACTCTATGGCTACACCTTC.